The following is a TCR beta chain sequence with its context. Germline assignment: CDR1 MNHEY and CDR2 SMNVEV (reference sequence). The CDR3 is 14 amino acids. V dropped 1 base and J dropped 2 bases, with 8 bases sitting between them. This sample was included in a study of blood T cell repertoires in COVID-19. Sequenced by immunoSEQ multiplex PCR; TCRdb stores in-frame clones only, minus some. Here the sample spans a few hundred thousand clones, around four fifths being singletons. The sequence derives from a man in his sixties with acute or convalescent COVID-19. Sequences were obtained from peripheral blood. The chain carries TRBV27 and TRBJ1-1; D unclear. CDR3: CASSLYAVNTEAFF. The DNA for the CDR3 is TGTGCCAGCAGTTTATATGCAGTAAACACTGAAGCTTTCTTT.